The rows below give T cell receptor beta chains drawn from one sample of a study of cytomegalovirus exposure and HLA in healthy donors. Clones were sequenced by immunoSEQ multiplex PCR, and TCRdb holds only the in-frame ones, with some missing. The sample has about 280,000 clones, approximately 87% seen once. Sequencing was done on a sample of PBMCs. These receptors were collected from a woman between 18 and 30 years old in good health and CMV-seronegative. Both conserved end residues are part of each CDR3. Rows give clone size only sometimes, using once, few, many, or a class for an expanded clone.

v_gene	abundance	j_gene	CDR3aa
TRBV7-9	-	TRBJ2-7	CASSLGGGLSSYEQYF
TRBV28	-	TRBJ2-7	CASMVPSGEQYF
TRBV6-5	once	TRBJ1-3	CASSTWSFSGNTIYF
TRBV7-2	-	TRBJ2-4	CASSLRPRGAKNIQYF
TRBV9	once	TRBJ1-1	CASSSRGGVSSMNTEAFF
TRBV5-4	-	TRBJ2-2	CASSPAGVTGELFF
TRBV28	-	TRBJ1-2	CASRGLGYTF
TRBV4-2	few	TRBJ1-6	CASSQDRETNSPLHF
TRBV7-2	-	TRBJ2-3	CASSSGLAPWADTQYF
TRBV19	-	TRBJ1-2	CASSIGAHQGVNLNYGYTF
TRBV20-1	-	TRBJ1-1	CSAVQGREAFF
TRBV5-1	-	TRBJ2-1	CASSRSGSVYNEQFF
TRBV30	-	TRBJ1-1	CAWSVWADDMNTEAFF
TRBV7-8	-	TRBJ2-2	CASKLDVSGRIPTGELFF
TRBV6-5	-	TRBJ2-7	CASALGWIQGEQYF
TRBV6-1	few	TRBJ2-2	CAVSPGELFF
TRBV7-2	-	TRBJ2-5	CASSLVGHNGGTQYF
TRBV29-1	-	TRBJ1-1	CSVVAGGTEAFF
TRBV15	-	TRBJ2-7	CATSRGRDRRVEEQYF
TRBV5-6	-	TRBJ1-2	CASSTGTGGLFGYTF
TRBV6-1	-	TRBJ1-2	CASSVTGKNYGYTF
TRBV6-5	-	TRBJ1-2	CASSPQGLANYGYTF
TRBV4-1	-	TRBJ2-3	CASSYSGTVASTDTQYF
TRBV6-5	once	TRBJ2-5	CASSYGGIPQETQYF
TRBV7-3	once	TRBJ2-4	CASSVGGTALQYF
TRBV7-8	-	TRBJ2-7	CASSPLRKRGEQYF
TRBV28	once	TRBJ2-2	CASSPIAWGANTGELFF
TRBV7-9	-	TRBJ1-2	CASSLSGYGYTF
TRBV5-6	-	TRBJ2-7	CASSPGLAGGVYEQYF
TRBV7-3	-	TRBJ2-3	CASARQVTDTQYF
TRBV27	-	TRBJ1-5	CASSLRQGSNQPQHF
TRBV11-2	-	TRBJ2-7	CASSPAYDRGQEQYF
TRBV27	-	TRBJ1-1	CASSDRLFPAFF
TRBV5-4	-	TRBJ2-7	CASSLEGVYEQYF